This paragraph reports one T cell receptor (beta chain). The clone's antigen remains unknown. Qualities for individual bases were not recorded, and no much larger clone is one base off. The entire isolated RNA was reverse transcribed using the High Capacity cDNA Reverse Transcription Kit, and thus expressed TCRB transcripts were sequenced. Deep immunoSEQ sequencing was applied to naive, central memory and regulatory T cell samples, giving an average of roughly 3.6 million total reads per sample. Sorted cells were lysed in RLT buffer and RNA was extracted with DNase-treated RNeasy Micro or Mini kits, depending on cell number. To prevent cross-contamination, every cell subset was processed on its own, while patient and healthy donor samples were processed together. The immunoSEQ multiplex PCR was used to amplify TCRB sequences from cDNA, generating 87-bp fragments that spanned the CDR3 region. Sequencing of the amplicons was done on the Illumina HiSeq platform. On the authors' methods: PCR bias was corrected computationally using synthetic template baselines, and reads within Hamming distance 2 were collapsed, with unmergeable singletons discarded. Reads were aligned against IMGT to assign V, D and J genes, CDR3 length and insertions or deletions at six rearrangement sites. Within each subset, clonotype counts were normalized to sorted cell number, after which true diversity and Gini coefficients were computed with the tcR R package. The overlap coefficient, calculated on TCRB nucleotide sequences, was used to quantify repertoire sharing. Out-of-frame TCRB sequences from naive cells were analyzed as a proxy for the pre-selection repertoire. As stored in TCRdb, this immuneACCESS dataset retains in-frame rearrangements with V and J assigned. A fraction of the clones does not appear; measured against another copy, unresolved V genes explain less than half of the discrepancy, and the remainder lacks a known reason. V, J and clone size are those of that table, while D and trimming were read from the DNA. This sample comprises 900,000 or so clones, 17% of them detected only once. Clones ranked in the top ten supply 0.023% of the sample.

Germline trimming amounts to 8 bases on V and 7 bases on J, with 9 as the count of junction bases outside the gene matches. CDR1 and CDR2, looked up from the germline V gene, are SGHTA and FQGNSA. The CDR3 goes from the cysteine to the phenylalanine over 13 residues. Just CDR3 DNA is preserved here, 39 bases in frame from base 1. From each donor, a single peripheral blood sample of around 120 mL on average was drawn into heparinised tubes. A BD FACSAria II was used to sort naive, central memory, regulatory and stem cell-like memory CD4+ T cells with a panel that included CD45RO, CCR7, CD25, CD127, CD95 and CD27. Every sorted population had a purity above 95%. PBMCs were isolated right away by Lymphoprep density gradient centrifugation and were stained directly, without culture. So that batch effects would be minimized, each experiment stained and sorted samples in pairs, pairing one healthy donor with one patient.

These data belong to a study of beta chain features in type 1 diabetes (dated 2018 in TCRdb). As for the study more broadly: No differences in mean age, gender distribution, total cell number or subset yield were found between patients and healthy donors. Regulatory and stem cell-like memory subsets were obtained from only 8 patients and about 8 healthy donors, while naive and central memory subsets were obtained from all 30 or so donors. Across all samples, roughly 110,000,000 sorted cells were examined, and cell number per subset correlated strongly with RNA yield. In the study, recently diagnosed type 1 diabetes patients and matched healthy donors were compared on the TCRB repertoires of their sorted circulating CD4+ T cell subsets. Results and caveats for the whole study, not just this receptor: Naive, central memory and regulatory TCRB repertoires appeared to be more similar among patients than among healthy donors. Fewer insertions and more nucleotide deletions at VDJ recombination sites were observed in patients with type 1 diabetes, implying thymic rearrangement abnormalities. A moderate but significant shortening of TCRB CDR3 length was observed in type 1 diabetes patients in all four CD4+ subsets. Because small numbers of individuals were included in the HLA sub-analyses, any influence of HLA type on TCRB rearrangement was left unresolved. PCR may preferentially amplify shorter templates, but because patient and control samples were amplified and corrected together, any resulting skew would affect both groups equally. Because cDNA was sequenced instead of genomic DNA, activated cells with high expression could be over-represented, although the groups did not differ in activation or CD3 levels.

Material: naive CD4+ T cells from blood. Read against the paper, the sample's cell subset or site label means: true naive CD4+ T cells. The sequence links TRBV7-2 to TRBJ1-2; 8 nucleotides in the junction match TRBD1. The sequence was collected from a woman aged 18-29 years in good health. The CDR3 sequence is CASSGDRLSGYTF. The base sequence is TGTGCCAGCTCGGGGGACAGGCTCAGTGGCTACACCTTC. The full variable domain, completed from the reference TRBV7-2 and TRBJ1-2 proteins outside the CDR3, reads GAGVSQSPSNKVTEKGKDVELRCDPISGHTALYWYRQSLGQGLEFLIYFQGNSAPDKSGLPSDRFSAERTGGSVSTLTIQRTQQEDSAVYLCASSGDRLSGYTFGSGTRLTVV.